This T cell receptor beta chain was captured in a study of blood T cell repertoires in COVID-19. J was trimmed by 3 bases and V by 3 bases; bases with no gene match: 1. CDR3 length: 15 residues. Germline V gene data show CDR1 as SEHNR and CDR2 as FQNEAQ (reference sequence). This clone was found once. Per the original data handling: Amplification of reference gene primers was used by the study to estimate nucleated cell counts. Profiled with immunoSEQ multiplex PCR; TCRdb holds only in-frame clones, not every one. The DNA gave D and trimming, while V, J and clone size come from that table. This sample has 100,000 or so clones, with around 89% found just once.

Input material: peripheral blood. V is TRBV7-9 and J is TRBJ2-1, with 11 nucleotides matching TRBD2. This clonotype was sampled from a human donor with acute or convalescent COVID-19. The donor label of this sample is uncertain. The CDR3 reads CASSLGLADYNEQFF. Written as DNA, the CDR3 is TGTGCCAGCAGCTTGGGACTAGCGGACTACAATGAGCAGTTCTTC.